These 7 T cell receptor beta chains came from one sample sequenced in a study of siplizumab effects on memory and regulatory T cells. Profiled with immunoSEQ multiplex PCR; TCRdb holds only in-frame clones, not every one. Among tens of thousands of clones, more than 85% were seen once, and the ten largest hold roughly 15%. The sample was CD8+ T cells sorted from blood. These receptors all stem from a human donor in good health.

V usage is TRBV28 and J usage is TRBJ1-6, with TRBD1 matching over 10 bases. With V trimmed by 4 bases and J by 10 bases, 7 bases remained unmatched. Germline CDR1 is MDHEN and CDR2 is SYDVKM. This CDR3 spans 15 amino acids. The chain's CDR3 is CASSSTGGAGSPLHF. CDR3 bases: TGTGCCAGCAGTTCGACAGGGGGCGCGGGATCACCCCTCCACTTT.

The chain recombines TRBV5-1 with TRBJ1-1; D is undetermined. CDR1 and CDR2 from the germline V gene are SGHRS and YFSETQ. This CDR3 has 15 residues. Trimming removed 0 bases from V and 1 base from J, with 10 bases in between. The CDR3: CASSLARTENTEAFF. CDR3 sequence (DNA): TGCGCCAGCAGCTTGGCACGAACGGAGAACACTGAAGCTTTCTTT. The full variable domain, completed using reference TRBV5-1 and TRBJ1-1, is KAGVTQTPRYLIKTRGQQVTLSCSPISGHRSVSWYQQTPGQGLQFLFEYFSETQRNKGNFPGRFSGRQFSNSRSEMNVSTLELGDSALYLCASSLARTENTEAFFGQGTRLTVV.

The chain uses TRBV27 and TRBJ1-2, with 7 bases aligning to TRBD1. In germline, CDR1 is MNHEY, CDR2 SMNVEV (reference sequence). V gave up 3 bases and J gave up 4 bases; unmatched junction bases: 2. The CDR3 is 13 residues long. The CDR3 reads CASSLTGSYGYTF. The CDR3 DNA reads as TGTGCCAGCAGTTTGACAGGGTCCTATGGCTACACCTTC.

The chain couples TRBV11-2 to TRBJ2-7; the D gene is possibly TRBD2 (6 bases). This CDR3 is built from 18 residues. Trimming shortened V by 0 bases and J by 5 bases, and 23 bases separated the two germline ends. Germline lookup yields CDR1 SGHAT and CDR2 FQNNGV. In DNA form, the CDR3 reads TGTGCCAGCAGCTTAGATCTCCTCGAGGCGGGGAAGGCCCACGAGCAGTACTTC. Residues: CASSLDLLEAGKAHEQYF. The whole variable domain, remainder taken from reference TRBV11-2 and TRBJ2-7, is EAGVAQSPRYKIIEKRQSVAFWCNPISGHATLYWYQQILGQGPKLLIQFQNNGVVDDSQLPKDRFSAERLKGVDSTLKIQPAKLEDSAVYLCASSLDLLEAGKAHEQYFGPGTRLTVT.

This chain connects TRBV11-2 to TRBJ2-5; D possibly corresponds to TRBD2 (5 bases). CDR3 length: 16 residues. The V gene's germline CDR1 is SGHAT and CDR2 FQNNGV. Trimming shortened V by 5 bases and J by 2 bases, and 18 bases separated the two germline ends. CDR3 loop: CASSPPFGVRQETQYF. CDR3 nucleotides: TGTGCCAGCAGCCCCCCTTTCGGGGTGAGGCAAGAGACCCAGTACTTC.

The chain is built from TRBV27 and TRBJ2-1, with D perhaps TRBD1 (6 bases). There are 16 residues in the CDR3. V shed 2 bases and J shed 3 bases, with 14 bases lying between them. Germline V gene data show CDR1 as MNHEY and CDR2 as SMNVEV (reference sequence). CDR3 sequence reads: CASSLKPGHRYNEQFF. The CDR3 bases are TGTGCCAGCAGTTTAAAGCCGGGACATCGCTACAATGAGCAGTTCTTC.

The V gene is TRBV27, the J gene TRBJ2-1, with D uncertain. The germline V gene encodes CDR1 MNHEY and CDR2 SMNVEV (reference sequence). Trimming removed 0 bases from V and 6 bases from J, with 9 bases in between. The CDR3 is 14 amino acids. CDR3 nucleotide sequence: TGTGCCAGCAGTTTATCCGGAAACCTCAATGAGCAGTTCTTC. It encodes CASSLSGNLNEQFF.